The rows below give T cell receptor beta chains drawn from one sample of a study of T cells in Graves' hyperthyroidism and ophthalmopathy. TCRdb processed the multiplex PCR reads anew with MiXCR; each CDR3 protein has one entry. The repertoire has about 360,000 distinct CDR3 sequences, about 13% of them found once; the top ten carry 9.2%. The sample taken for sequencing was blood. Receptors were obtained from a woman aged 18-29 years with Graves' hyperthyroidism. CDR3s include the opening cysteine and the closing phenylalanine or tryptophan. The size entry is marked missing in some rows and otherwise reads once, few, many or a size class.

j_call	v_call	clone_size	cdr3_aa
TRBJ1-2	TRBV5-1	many	CASSLSQDTGTLGYTF
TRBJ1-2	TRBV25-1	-	CASSRGGGGGNYGYTF
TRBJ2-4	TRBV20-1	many	CSAVGQGGVAKNIQYF
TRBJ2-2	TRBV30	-	CAWTMGTTPNTGELFF
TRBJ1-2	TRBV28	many	CASSETLGQMKSTNYGYTF
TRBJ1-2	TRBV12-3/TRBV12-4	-	CASTPTGGIYGYTF
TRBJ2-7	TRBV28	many	CASSLSLQGLYEQYF
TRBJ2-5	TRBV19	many	CASRGPGQGPQETQYF
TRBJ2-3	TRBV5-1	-	CASHYNSEDTQYF
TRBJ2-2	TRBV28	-	CASRGGQSTGELFF
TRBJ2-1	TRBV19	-	CASSTAPYNEQFF
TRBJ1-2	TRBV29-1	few	CSVEDEGDYTF
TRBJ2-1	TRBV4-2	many	CASSQVRTSPSYYNEQFF
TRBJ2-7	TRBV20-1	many	CSASRQHSSYEQYF
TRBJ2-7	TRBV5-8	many	CASSLHTTRVREQYF
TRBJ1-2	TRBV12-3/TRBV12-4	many	CASSLWDRNLYGYTF